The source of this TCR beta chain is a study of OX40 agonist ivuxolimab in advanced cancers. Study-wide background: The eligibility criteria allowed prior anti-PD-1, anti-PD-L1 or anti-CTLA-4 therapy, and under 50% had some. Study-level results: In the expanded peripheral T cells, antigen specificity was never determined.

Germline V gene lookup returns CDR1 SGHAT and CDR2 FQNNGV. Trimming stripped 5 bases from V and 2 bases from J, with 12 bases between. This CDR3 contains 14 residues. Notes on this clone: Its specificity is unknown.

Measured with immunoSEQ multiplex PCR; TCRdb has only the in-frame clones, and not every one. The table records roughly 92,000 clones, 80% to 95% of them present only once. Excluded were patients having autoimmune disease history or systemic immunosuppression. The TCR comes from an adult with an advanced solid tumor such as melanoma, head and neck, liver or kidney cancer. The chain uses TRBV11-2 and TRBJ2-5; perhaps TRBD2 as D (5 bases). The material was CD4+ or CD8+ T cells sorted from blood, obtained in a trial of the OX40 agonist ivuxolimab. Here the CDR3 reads CASSIRTLQETQYF. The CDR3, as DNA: TGTGCCAGCAGCATCCGGACTCTTCAAGAGACCCAGTACTTC.